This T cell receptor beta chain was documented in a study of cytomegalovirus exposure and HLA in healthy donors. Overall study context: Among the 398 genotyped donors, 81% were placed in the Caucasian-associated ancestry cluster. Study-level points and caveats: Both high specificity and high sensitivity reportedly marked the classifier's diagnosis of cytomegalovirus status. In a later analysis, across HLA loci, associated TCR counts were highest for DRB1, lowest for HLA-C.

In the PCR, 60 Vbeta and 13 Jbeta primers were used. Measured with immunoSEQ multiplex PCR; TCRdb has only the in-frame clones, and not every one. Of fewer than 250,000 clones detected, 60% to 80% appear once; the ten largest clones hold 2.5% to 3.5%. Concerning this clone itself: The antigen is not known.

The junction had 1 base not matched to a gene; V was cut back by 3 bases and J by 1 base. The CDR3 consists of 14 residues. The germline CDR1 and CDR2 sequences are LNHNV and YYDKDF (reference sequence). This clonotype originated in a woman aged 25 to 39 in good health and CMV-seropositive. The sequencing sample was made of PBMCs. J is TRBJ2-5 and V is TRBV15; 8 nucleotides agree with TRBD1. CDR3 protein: CATSRGTGQETQYF. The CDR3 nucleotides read TGTGCCACCAGCAGGGGGACAGGCCAAGAGACCCAGTACTTC.